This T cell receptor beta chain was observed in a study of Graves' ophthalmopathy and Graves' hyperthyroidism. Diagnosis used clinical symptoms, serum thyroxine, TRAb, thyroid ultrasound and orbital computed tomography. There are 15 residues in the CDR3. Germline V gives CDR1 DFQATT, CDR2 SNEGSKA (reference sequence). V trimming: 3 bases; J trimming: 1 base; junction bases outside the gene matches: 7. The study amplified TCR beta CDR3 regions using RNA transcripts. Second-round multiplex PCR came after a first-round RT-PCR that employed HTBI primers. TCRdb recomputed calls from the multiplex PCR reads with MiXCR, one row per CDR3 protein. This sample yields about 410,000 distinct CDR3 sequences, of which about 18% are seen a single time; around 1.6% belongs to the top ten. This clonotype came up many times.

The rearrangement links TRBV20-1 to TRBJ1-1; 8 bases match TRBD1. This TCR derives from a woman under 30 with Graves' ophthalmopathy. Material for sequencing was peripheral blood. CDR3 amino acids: CSARQGAKANTEAFF. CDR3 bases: TGCAGTGCTAGGCAGGGGGCGAAGGCGAACACTGAAGCTTTCTTT.